This entry lists 7 T cell receptor beta chains sequenced from one sample in a study of blood T cells in healthy people across ages. Alongside a J-beta primer mix, a sample-barcoded 5' primer served in a second PCR lasting roughly 7 to 11 cycles. MiXCR, applied by TCRdb to the 5' RACE reads, yields one record per CDR3 protein. The sample has 1.5 million to 2 million distinct CDR3 sequences, 28% seen once. Sequenced sample: blood. The receptors here all came from a woman in her twenties or thirties in good health.

J is TRBJ1-2 and V is TRBV19; D remains ambiguous. Germline V gene data show CDR1 as LNHDA and CDR2 as SQIVND (reference sequence). V lost 3 bases to trimming and J lost 3 bases, with 5 bases between them. The length of the CDR3 is 12 residues. The CDR3 loop is CASSMEDYGYTF. In DNA form, the CDR3 reads TGTGCCAGTAGTATGGAAGACTATGGCTACACCTTC.

The CDR3 spells CASSLGSVISDTQYF. CDR3 nucleotides: TGCGCCAGCAGCTTGGGTAGTGTCATTTCAGATACGCAGTATTTT. V usage is TRBV5-1 and J usage is TRBJ2-3; no definite D call. In germline, CDR1 is SGHRS, CDR2 YFSETQ. This CDR3 contains 15 residues. Trimming removed 0 bases from V and 4 bases from J, with 12 bases in between.

With regard to this clonotype: Being one base from a much bigger clone, this may be a read error. Here the CDR3 omits its conserved ending phenylalanine or tryptophan, so a read error is the likely source. J is TRBJ2-5 and V is TRBV29-1; TRBD2 is a possible D gene (5 bases). The CDR3 totals 10 residues. V lost 2 bases to trimming and J lost 7 bases, with 5 bases between them. The germline CDR1 and CDR2 sequences are SQVTM and ANQGSEA. CDR3 sequence reads: CSVERGTQYS. The CDR3 DNA reads TGCAGCGTTGAACGGGGGACCCAGTACTCC.

This clonotype has just a few counts. The CDR3 sequence: CASSLQDSSQPQHF. The CDR3 DNA follows: TGCGCCAGCAGCTTGCAAGACAGTAGTCAGCCCCAGCATTTT. The rearrangement links TRBV4-1 to TRBJ1-5; D is possibly TRBD1 (5 bases). Per the germline V gene, CDR1 is MGHRA and CDR2 is YSYEKL. The V and J ends lost 5 bases and 6 bases respectively, with 14 bases between them. CDR3 length: 14 residues.

J is TRBJ2-1 and V is TRBV5-1, with D perhaps given as TRBD1 or TRBD2 (6 bases each). Germline values: CDR1 SGHRS, CDR2 YFSETQ. Deletions cut 5 bases from V and 6 bases from J, with 15 bases between. The CDR3 spans 14 residues. The CDR3 protein is CASRWGASGNEQFF. CDR3 sequence (DNA): TGCGCCAGCAGATGGGGGGCCTCGGGCAATGAGCAGTTCTTC. The variable domain in full, with the rest retrieved from reference TRBV5-1 and TRBJ2-1, is KAGVTQTPRYLIKTRGQQVTLSCSPISGHRSVSWYQQTPGQGLQFLFEYFSETQRNKGNFPGRFSGRQFSNSRSEMNVSTLELGDSALYLCASRWGASGNEQFFGPGTRLTVL.

On this clonotype: A junction boundary mismatches the germline segment, possibly from a read error. The V gene is TRBV11-2, the J gene TRBJ1-1; no clear D gene. The CDR3 loop spans 14 amino acids. Per the germline V gene, CDR1 is SGHAT and CDR2 is FQNNGV. CDR3 region: CASRLGLMNTEAFF. The CDR3 bases are TGTGCTAGCAGACTCGGACTCATGAACACTGAAGCTTTCTTT.

A word on this clonotype: Its ends do not fully match the called genes, so a read error is possible. The chain uses TRBV5-1 and TRBJ2-1; 16 nucleotides agree with TRBD2. Germline V gives CDR1 SGHRS, CDR2 YFSETQ. CDR3 length: 17 amino acids. The CDR3 spells CASSFGTSGGACNERFF. CDR3 in DNA: TGCGCCAGCAGCTTCGGGACTAGCGGGGGGGCATGTAATGAGCGGTTCTTC.